The present T cell receptor (beta chain) was sequenced within a study of OX40 agonist ivuxolimab in advanced cancers. The wider study: Clinicians treated patients with ivuxolimab, an agonistic anti-OX40 (CD134) antibody. A mean age of approximately 58 years, range roughly 20 to 85, was recorded, and about 83% were male.

The CDR3 runs to 15 residues. Trimming took 3 bases from V and 1 from J, leaving 12 bases between them. Germline V gene data show CDR1 as SGHVS and CDR2 as FNYEAQ. Sequenced by immunoSEQ multiplex PCR; TCRdb stores in-frame clones only, minus some. In the table there are around 94,000 clones, more than 85% of which are singletons. Study observations and caveats: Among expanded peripheral T cells, antigen specificity went undetermined. The study observed clonal expansion of CD4+ and CD8+ blood T cells by week 6 at 0.1 to 3.0 mg/kg.

Concerning this clone itself: The antigen is unknown.

The specimen comprised CD4+ or CD8+ T cells sorted from blood, sampled in a trial of the OX40 agonist ivuxolimab. The clonotype was recovered from an adult with an advanced solid tumor such as melanoma, head and neck, liver or kidney cancer. This chain connects TRBV7-6 to TRBJ2-5; possibly TRBD2 for D (6 bases). As DNA, the CDR3 is TGTGCCAGCAGCTTTATGCGGGACCGCCAAGAGACCCAGTACTTC. Its translation: CASSFMRDRQETQYF.